The source of this T cell receptor (beta chain) is a study of cytomegalovirus exposure and HLA in healthy donors. Researchers ran the PCR with 60 Vbeta and 13 Jbeta primers. Here immunoSEQ multiplex PCR was the method, and the copy in TCRdb shows in-frame clones only, minus some. The sample includes tens of thousands of clones, roughly 79% of them seen just once. Note on this clone: Its specificity is unknown.

Study results and caveats: It was in a later analysis that TCR association rates were seen to vary by HLA locus, highest for DRB1 and lowest for HLA-C. Certain sequence variants were highly shared and formed a cluster, and this cluster was likely a sequencing artifact. The study labeled 150 to 200 TCR beta chains cytomegalovirus-associated.

The CDR3 covers 15 residues. Germline CDR1 and CDR2: ENHRY and SYGVKD. The V and J ends lost 4 bases and 2 bases, in that order; junction bases with no gene match: 3. Sequenced sample: PBMCs. This rearrangement joins TRBV10-3 to TRBJ2-2, with 8 bases that match TRBD1. The sequence was obtained from a man in his fifties or sixties in good health and CMV-seronegative. This CDR3 is CAISGTGKNTGELFF. The CDR3 DNA reads TGTGCCATCAGTGGGACAGGGAAAAACACCGGGGAGCTGTTTTTT.